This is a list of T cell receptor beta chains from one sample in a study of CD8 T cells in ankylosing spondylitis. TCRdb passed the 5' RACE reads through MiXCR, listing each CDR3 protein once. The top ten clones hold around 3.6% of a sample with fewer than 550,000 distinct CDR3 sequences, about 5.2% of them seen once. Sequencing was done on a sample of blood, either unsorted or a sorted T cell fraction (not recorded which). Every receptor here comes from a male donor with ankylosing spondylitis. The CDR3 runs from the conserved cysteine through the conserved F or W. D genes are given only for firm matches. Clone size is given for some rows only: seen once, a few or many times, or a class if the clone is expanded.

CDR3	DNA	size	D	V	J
CASSIGSGANVLTF	TGCGCCAGCAGCATCGGGTCTGGGGCCAACGTCCTGACTTTC	many	NA	TRBV5-1	TRBJ2-6
CASSLKQKQETQYF	TGTGCCAGCAGCTTAAAACAGAAGCAAGAGACCCAGTACTTC	many	NA	TRBV11-1	TRBJ2-5
CCARDKRGFLAGGPPPDTQYF	TGCTGTGCTAGAGATAAGAGGGGTTTCCTAGCGGGGGGGCCTCCCCCAGATACGCAGTATTTT	NA	TRBD2	TRBV20-1	TRBJ2-3
CASSLVVDRNTGELFF	TGTGCCAGCAGCTTAGTGGTTGACCGGAACACCGGGGAGCTGTTTTTT	many	NA	TRBV7-9	TRBJ2-2
CASSLSSGRGGELFF	TGTGCCAGCAGTTTATCCAGCGGGAGGGGCGGGGAGCTGTTTTTT	many	TRBD2	TRBV28	TRBJ2-2
CAISRGLAGFQETQYF	TGTGCCATCAGTAGGGGACTAGCGGGTTTCCAAGAGACCCAGTACTTC	many	TRBD2	TRBV10-3	TRBJ2-5
CSARDQTGEKLFF	TGCAGTGCTAGAGATCAGACAGGGGAAAAACTGTTTTTT	many	TRBD1	TRBV20-1	TRBJ1-4
CATSAPYVPEQYF	TGTGCCACGTCAGCACCCTACGTGCCAGAGCAGTACTTC	many	NA	TRBV28	TRBJ2-7
CSASGWGRGAYEQYF	TGCAGTGCTAGTGGGTGGGGGAGAGGGGCCTACGAGCAGTACTTC	NA	NA	TRBV20-1	TRBJ2-7
CASSYSGTGELFF	TGTGCCAGCAGTTACTCGGGAACCGGGGAGCTGTTTTTT	many	NA	TRBV6-5	TRBJ2-2
CASSYKGYYPGELFF	TGTGCCAGCAGTTACAAAGGTTATTACCCCGGGGAGCTGTTTTTT	NA	NA	TRBV6-2/TRBV6-3	TRBJ2-2
CASSEFGGSTGELFF	TGTGCCAGCAGTGAATTCGGGGGTAGCACCGGGGAGCTGTTTTTT	few	NA	TRBV2	TRBJ2-2
CASSFHRGDHGYTF	TGTGCCAGCAGTTTCCATAGGGGAGACCATGGCTACACCTTC	many	NA	TRBV27	TRBJ1-2
CASSQASWGRTDTQYF	TGCGCCAGCAGCCAAGCCTCTTGGGGGAGGACAGATACGCAGTATTTT	few	NA	TRBV4-1	TRBJ2-3
CASSPSWDRAYEQYF	TGTGCCAGCAGCCCCAGCTGGGACCGAGCCTACGAGCAGTACTTC	many	NA	TRBV4-2	TRBJ2-7
CASGLRQGPNTGELFF	TGTGCCAGCGGCCTTAGACAGGGGCCGAACACCGGGGAGCTGTTTTTT	many	TRBD1	TRBV7-9	TRBJ2-2
CSVAPAGGFTEAFF	TGCAGCGTTGCCCCCGCGGGAGGGTTCACTGAAGCTTTCTTT	many	NA	TRBV29-1	TRBJ1-1
CAISDTSGRAYTQYF	TGTGCCATCAGTGATACTAGCGGGAGGGCGTATACGCAGTATTTT	few	TRBD2	TRBV10-3	TRBJ2-3
CASSLVASTEAFF	TGTGCCAGCAGCTTAGTCGCCAGCACTGAAGCTTTCTTT	NA	NA	TRBV7-2	TRBJ1-1
CASSLVSGSANEKLFF	TGTGCCAGCAGCTTAGTTTCGGGGTCAGCTAATGAAAAACTGTTTTTT	many	NA	TRBV7-9	TRBJ1-4
CASSLIPGEWAEAFF	TGCGCCAGCAGCTTGATCCCCGGGGAATGGGCTGAAGCTTTCTTT	many	NA	TRBV5-1	TRBJ1-1
CASSFGLQEKLFF	TGTGCCAGCAGCTTTGGGCTACAAGAAAAACTGTTTTTT	NA	NA	TRBV5-5	TRBJ1-4
CASTQGRGGTQFF	TGTGCCAGTACCCAAGGGCGGGGGGGTACGCAGTTCTTC	few	TRBD2	TRBV19	TRBJ2-1
CSASKQGGSNEQFF	TGCAGTGCTAGTAAACAGGGCGGGTCCAATGAGCAGTTCTTC	many	NA	TRBV20-1	TRBJ2-1
CASSFSLSLGNQPQHF	TGTGCCAGCAGCTTTTCCCTAAGTTTGGGCAATCAGCCCCAGCATTTT	many	NA	TRBV5-6	TRBJ1-5
CASSFLGTGGYSYNEQFF	TGTGCCAGCAGTTTTTTGGGGACAGGGGGTTATTCCTACAATGAGCAGTTCTTC	many	TRBD1	TRBV27	TRBJ2-1
CASSLQHEQYF	TGTGCCAGCAGTTTACAGCACGAGCAGTACTTC	many	NA	TRBV28	TRBJ2-7
CASSLKVDWRNTGELFF	TGTGCCAGCAGTTTAAAGGTGGACTGGAGGAACACCGGGGAGCTGTTTTTT	many	NA	TRBV27	TRBJ2-2
CSARLAGIYNEQFF	TGCAGTGCAAGACTAGCGGGCATCTACAATGAGCAGTTCTTC	NA	TRBD2	TRBV20-1	TRBJ2-1
CASSLGESGGRTEAFF	TGTGCCAGCAGTTTGGGTGAGTCAGGGGGTAGGACTGAAGCTTTCTTT	many	TRBD1	TRBV12-3/TRBV12-4	TRBJ1-1
CASSQALGGRNPSGANVLTF	TGCGCCAGCAGCCAAGCATTAGGGGGCCGAAACCCCTCTGGGGCCAACGTCCTGACTTTC	many	TRBD1	TRBV4-3	TRBJ2-6
CSASWGPGTQYF	TGCAGTGCTAGTTGGGGGCCAGGAACGCAGTATTTT	few	NA	TRBV20-1	TRBJ2-3
CASSSPGERTEAFF	TGTGCCAGCAGTTCGCCAGGGGAACGGACTGAAGCTTTCTTT	NA	NA	TRBV27	TRBJ1-1
CASSYGTVIGYTF	TGTGCCAGCAGTTACGGGACGGTCATCGGCTACACCTTC	many	NA	TRBV12-3/TRBV12-4	TRBJ1-2
CASSSMGLATPNEQFF	TGTGCCAGCAGCTCCATGGGACTAGCCACCCCCAATGAGCAGTTCTTC	NA	TRBD2	TRBV7-3	TRBJ2-1
CATSDPRRGAGELFF	TGTGCCACCAGTGACCCGAGGAGGGGTGCCGGGGAGCTGTTTTTT	many	NA	TRBV24-1	TRBJ2-2
CSARAVLSPDQPQHF	TGCAGTGCTAGAGCGGTCCTCTCACCTGATCAGCCCCAGCATTTT	many	NA	TRBV20-1	TRBJ1-5
CASSQDLGDTGELFF	TGCGCCAGCAGCCAAGATTTAGGGGACACCGGGGAGCTGTTTTTT	many	NA	TRBV4-3	TRBJ2-2
CASSIRTSEQFF	TGTGCCAGTAGTATACGGACAAGTGAGCAGTTCTTC	NA	NA	TRBV19	TRBJ2-1
CSAYLPWGGENIQYF	TGCAGTGCTTATCTCCCATGGGGGGGGGAAAACATTCAGTACTTC	NA	TRBD2	TRBV20-1	TRBJ2-4
CASSSANSGNTIYF	TGCGCCAGCAGCTCGGCCAACTCTGGAAACACCATATATTTT	many	NA	TRBV5-1	TRBJ1-3
CASTGSGTEAFF	TGTGCCAGCACAGGATCAGGCACTGAAGCTTTCTTT	few	NA	TRBV6-5	TRBJ1-1
CASTSPGQTLLGQYF	TGTGCCAGCACTTCACCGGGACAGACCCTGTTAGGGCAGTACTTC	many	TRBD1	TRBV6-5	TRBJ2-7
CASSLERDEQFF	TGCGCCAGCAGCTTGGAACGGGATGAGCAGTTCTTC	many	NA	TRBV5-1	TRBJ2-1
CSVSGTGNTGELFF	TGCAGCGTTTCCGGGACAGGGAACACCGGGGAGCTGTTTTTT	many	TRBD1	TRBV29-1	TRBJ2-2
CASSRDRVGYGANVLTF	TGTGCCAGCAGCCGGGACAGGGTCGGTTATGGGGCCAACGTCCTGACTTTC	many	TRBD1	TRBV6-1	TRBJ2-6
CASSPSVIRGGQASNQPQHF	TGTGCCAGCAGTCCCTCGGTTATTCGGGGGGGACAGGCGTCTAATCAGCCCCAGCATTTT	many	TRBD1	TRBV12-3/TRBV12-4	TRBJ1-5
CASSGTRDTEAFF	TGTGCCAGCAGCGGTACCCGGGACACTGAAGCTTTCTTT	many	NA	TRBV2	TRBJ1-1
CASSLEVNTEAFF	TGTGCCAGCAGCTTAGAAGTGAACACTGAAGCTTTCTTT	many	NA	TRBV5-1	TRBJ1-1
CASSLSGGTGELFF	TGTGCCAGCAGCTTATCCGGGGGCACCGGGGAGCTGTTTTTT	many	NA	TRBV5-1	TRBJ2-2
CASSTGLRGGYTF	TGTGCCAGCAGTACGGGTCTCAGGGGTGGCTACACCTTC	many	NA	TRBV6-1	TRBJ1-2
CASSRMRQGNTGELFF	TGTGCCAGCAGCCGGATGAGACAGGGGAACACCGGGGAGCTGTTTTTT	many	TRBD1	TRBV7-9	TRBJ2-2